This T cell receptor (beta chain) was recovered during a study of blood T cell repertoires in COVID-19. The overall study: COVID-19 samples from acute and convalescent phases originated in the United States, Italy and Spain.

The CDR3 runs 13 residues. Trimming left V 3 bases short and J 3 bases short, with 6 bases between. Germline loops: CDR1 MNHEY, CDR2 SMNVEV (reference sequence). This clone was seen a few times. Other DNA sequences in this specimen translate into the identical CDR3. Assay: immunoSEQ multiplex PCR; the TCRdb copy retains only in-frame clones and omits some. The sample has some 260,000 clones, more than 65% seen once. The sequencing sample was made of peripheral blood. V is TRBV27 and J is TRBJ1-5; TRBD1 is a possible D gene (5 bases). The source is a woman aged 18-29 years with acute or convalescent COVID-19. The chain's CDR3 is CASSFRVNQPQHF. The CDR3 bases are TGTGCCAGCAGTTTCAGGGTCAATCAGCCCCAGCATTTT.